The 21 T cell receptor beta chains reported below all come from one sample, sequenced in a study of cytomegalovirus exposure and HLA in healthy donors. The study ran its PCR with 60 Vbeta and 13 Jbeta primers. Profiled with immunoSEQ multiplex PCR; TCRdb holds only in-frame clones, not every one. The sample yields 90,000 to 100,000 clones, approximately 71% seen once. The source material was PBMCs. Source of these receptors: a middle-aged man in good health and CMV-seronegative.

The chain employs TRBV11-3 and TRBJ1-1; the match to TRBD1 covers 10 bases. J was trimmed by 7 bases and V by 3 bases; bases with no gene match: 5. The CDR3 has 14 residues. Looked up from germline, CDR1 is SGHNT and CDR2 is YENEEA. The CDR3 is CASSLGTGDSEAFF. The CDR3 region has the DNA TGTGCCAGCAGCTTGGGGACAGGGGATAGTGAAGCTTTCTTT.

The genes are TRBV30 and TRBJ2-5; D might be TRBD2 (7 bases). CDR1 is GTSNPN, CDR2 SVGIG, per germline (reference sequence). This CDR3 has 13 residues. The CDR3 DNA reads as TGTGCTTCACGGCGGGGGCAGGGCCTCGGATCTTACTTC. Translation gives CASRRGQGLGSYF.

The V gene is TRBV4-2, the J gene TRBJ1-4; 12 bases line up with TRBD1. Germline CDR1 and CDR2: LGHNA and YNFKEQ. Unmatched junction bases numbered 6, after V lost 3 bases and J lost 7 bases. This CDR3 is 16 amino acids long. The CDR3 coding sequence is TGTGCCAGCAGCCAGGGACAGGGGGCGCTTGGTGAAAAACTGTTTTTT. Protein product: CASSQGQGALGEKLFF.

In this sample, this clone turned up a few times. The chain combines TRBV10-3 with TRBJ2-1, with TRBD1 matching 7 bases. This CDR3 is 15 amino acids long. V lost 5 bases to trimming and J lost 1 base; unmatched junction nucleotides: 5. Germline assignment: CDR1 ENHRY and CDR2 SYGVKD. CDR3 DNA sequence: TGTGCCATCAGTCCACAGGGGCTATCCTACAATGAGCAGTTCTTC. This sequence encodes CAISPQGLSYNEQFF.

V and J are TRBV7-9 and TRBJ2-3; 11 bases match TRBD2. The CDR3 loop spans 17 amino acids. V shed 5 bases, J shed 2 bases, and the junction held 9 bases outside the gene matches. Germline loops: CDR1 SEHNR, CDR2 FQNEAQ (reference sequence). CDR3 loop: CASSPGASGGPTDTQYF. The CDR3 DNA reads TGTGCCAGCAGCCCCGGGGCTAGCGGGGGGCCCACAGATACGCAGTATTTT. The full variable domain, with the rest looked up from reference TRBV7-9 and TRBJ2-3, is DTGVSQNPRHKITKRGQNVTFRCDPISEHNRLYWYRQTLGQGPEFLTYFQNEAQLEKSRLLSDRFSAERPKGSFSTLEIQRTEQGDSAMYLCASSPGASGGPTDTQYFGPGTRLTVL.

The genes are TRBV15 and TRBJ1-2, with 8 bases matching TRBD1. The J segment lost 8 bases and the V segment lost 0 bases, leaving 5 bases of the junction unmatched. Germline V gene lookup returns CDR1 LNHNV and CDR2 YYDKDF (reference sequence). This CDR3 region has 14 residues. CDR3 DNA: TGTGCCACCAGCAGAGATCCACAGGGGGGAGGCTACACCTTC. The encoded protein is CATSRDPQGGGYTF.

Turning to this clone: The same CDR3 also results from other DNA sequences found in this sample. The J gene is TRBJ2-2, the V gene TRBV7-9; 7 bases agree with TRBD1. The CDR3 has 14 amino acids. Losses at the gene ends were 4 bases for V and 1 base for J; bases not matched to a gene: 0. Germline V gene data show CDR1 as SEHNR and CDR2 as FQNEAQ (reference sequence). The CDR3 protein is CASSWTGNTGELFF. CDR3 DNA: TGTGCCAGCAGCTGGACAGGGAACACCGGGGAGCTGTTTTTT.

The CDR3 is CASLSGVEAGAPPDTQYF. CDR3 in DNA: TGTGCCAGCCTCTCGGGGGTCGAGGCGGGGGCCCCTCCAGATACGCAGTATTTT. The chain combines TRBV5-8 with TRBJ2-3; D might be TRBD2 (7 bases). V was shortened by 7 bases and J by 4 bases, with 28 bases between the two germline ends. Germline CDR1 is SGHTS and CDR2 is YDEGEE. The CDR3 is 18 amino acids.

The chain carries TRBV29-1 and TRBJ2-5; possible D gene TRBD2, 5 bases. V shed 5 bases and J shed 5 bases, with 12 bases lying between them. CDR3 length: 12 amino acids. Germline V gives CDR1 SQVTM, CDR2 ANQGSEA. The CDR3 coding sequence is TGCAGCGTTTATATGGGGAGTGAGACCCAGTACTTC. This codes for CSVYMGSETQYF.

This chain joins TRBV4-1 and TRBJ2-7; 7 nucleotides match TRBD1. Germline loops: CDR1 MGHRA, CDR2 YSYEKL. This CDR3 has 14 amino acids. V lost 3 bases and J lost 4; bases outside the gene matches: 6. CDR3 residues: CASSQNPQGYEQYF. The CDR3 coding sequence is TGCGCCAGCAGCCAGAACCCACAGGGGTACGAGCAGTACTTC.

This chain uses TRBV7-9 with TRBJ2-5, with 12 bases identical to TRBD2. The V segment lost 4 bases and the J segment 5 bases; nucleotides outside the gene matches: 14. The V gene's germline CDR1 is SEHNR and CDR2 FQNEAQ (reference sequence). The CDR3 is 18 residues long. The CDR3 bases are TGTGCCAGCAGCTCCCGACTAGCGGGAGTCCCCCGGGAGGAGACCCAGTACTTC. This encodes CASSSRLAGVPREETQYF.

The chain employs TRBV6-4 and TRBJ2-7; 9 bases line up with TRBD1. The CDR3 contains 13 residues. Per germline, CDR1 MRHNA and CDR2 SNTAGT. With V trimmed by 7 bases and J by 3 bases, 4 bases remained unmatched. In DNA form, the CDR3 reads TGTGCCAGCACACAGGGGGCTTTCTACGAGCAGTACTTC. Its translation: CASTQGAFYEQYF.

This rearrangement joins TRBV7-8 to TRBJ1-2, with TRBD1 as a possible D gene (6 bases). The CDR3 extends over 14 amino acids. Germline CDR1 and CDR2: SGHVS and FQNEAQ. Trimming removed 4 bases from V and 0 bases from J, with 9 bases in between. CDR3 residues: CASSSQGTNYGYTF. As DNA, the CDR3 is TGTGCCAGCAGCTCCCAGGGGACTAACTATGGCTACACCTTC.

The CDR3 region has the DNA TGCGCCAGCACGAGGGGGAGCTCCTACAATGAGCAGTTCTTC. Protein sequence: CASTRGSSYNEQFF. The chain joins TRBV4-1 to TRBJ2-1; a possible D gene is TRBD1 (6 bases). The CDR3 sequence is 14 residues long. Trimming shortened V by 7 bases and J by 0 bases, and 10 bases separated the two germline ends. CDR1 and CDR2 from the germline V gene are MGHRA and YSYEKL.

This clone was observed a single time. This chain uses TRBV7-2 with TRBJ2-1; 11 bases are shared with TRBD2. This CDR3 is built from 15 residues. The germline V gene has CDR1 SGHTA and CDR2 FQGNSA. The V gene end was trimmed by 5 bases and the J gene end by 6 bases; junction bases not matched to a gene: 6. CDR3 residues: CASSPRLAGSNEQFF. DNA for the CDR3: TGTGCCAGCAGCCCACGACTAGCGGGAAGCAATGAGCAGTTCTTC.

V usage is TRBV5-6 and J usage is TRBJ2-3; D gene ambiguous. The germline V gene has CDR1 SGHDT and CDR2 YYEEEE. The CDR3 totals 13 residues. V lost 4 bases and J 4 bases, leaving 10 bases between the germline ends. The CDR3 loop is CASSIALADTQYF. The CDR3 DNA follows: TGTGCCAGCAGCATCGCCCTAGCAGATACGCAGTATTTT.

This chain uses TRBV5-6 with TRBJ2-3, with D unresolved. In germline, CDR1 is SGHDT, CDR2 YYEEEE. V was shortened by 0 bases and J by 0 bases, with 8 bases between the two germline ends. CDR3 length: 15 residues. In DNA, the CDR3 is TGTGCCAGCAGCTTGGTTGTCTCTAGCACAGATACGCAGTATTTT. This codes for CASSLVVSSTDTQYF.

This clone was detected once. The gene calls are TRBV11-3 and TRBJ2-5; the D gene is possibly TRBD1 (7 bases). Germline CDR1 SGHNT, CDR2 YENEEA. The germline V and J ends were trimmed by 5 bases and 4 bases, with 14 bases remaining between them. The CDR3 contains 14 residues. CDR3 residues: CASSPGGLRETQYF. CDR3 DNA sequence: TGTGCCAGCAGCCCAGGGGGGCTAAGAGAGACCCAGTACTTC.

The gene calls are TRBV7-9 and TRBJ1-4, with TRBD1 identical over 12 bases. The V gene end was trimmed by 6 bases and the J gene end by 8 bases; junction bases not matched to a gene: 7. CDR3 length equals 15 residues. The germline V gene encodes CDR1 SEHNR and CDR2 FQNEAQ (reference sequence). For the CDR3, the DNA is TGTGCCAGCAGACGTATGGGACAGGGGGCAGAAAAACTGTTTTTT. Translating gives CASRRMGQGAEKLFF.

J is TRBJ1-6 and V is TRBV2; 7 nucleotides agree with TRBD1. The V gene end was trimmed by 5 bases and the J gene end by 9 bases; junction bases not matched to a gene: 4. Germline assignment: CDR1 SNHLY and CDR2 FYNNEI. This CDR3 is built from 13 residues. This CDR3 reads CASSSTGASPLHF. DNA for the CDR3: TGTGCCAGCAGTTCTACAGGGGCTTCACCCCTCCACTTT.

This clone was seen more than once but under ten times. V and J are TRBV19 and TRBJ1-6; TRBD1 is a possible D gene (5 bases). CDR1 and CDR2 (germline): LNHDA, SQIVND (reference sequence). The germline V and J ends were trimmed by 5 bases and 3 bases, with 14 bases remaining between them. This CDR3 region has 16 residues. The CDR3 nucleotides are TGTGCCAGTAGTGGGGGGGAAGAACGCTATAATTCACCCCTCCACTTT. Translated, it gives CASSGGEERYNSPLHF.